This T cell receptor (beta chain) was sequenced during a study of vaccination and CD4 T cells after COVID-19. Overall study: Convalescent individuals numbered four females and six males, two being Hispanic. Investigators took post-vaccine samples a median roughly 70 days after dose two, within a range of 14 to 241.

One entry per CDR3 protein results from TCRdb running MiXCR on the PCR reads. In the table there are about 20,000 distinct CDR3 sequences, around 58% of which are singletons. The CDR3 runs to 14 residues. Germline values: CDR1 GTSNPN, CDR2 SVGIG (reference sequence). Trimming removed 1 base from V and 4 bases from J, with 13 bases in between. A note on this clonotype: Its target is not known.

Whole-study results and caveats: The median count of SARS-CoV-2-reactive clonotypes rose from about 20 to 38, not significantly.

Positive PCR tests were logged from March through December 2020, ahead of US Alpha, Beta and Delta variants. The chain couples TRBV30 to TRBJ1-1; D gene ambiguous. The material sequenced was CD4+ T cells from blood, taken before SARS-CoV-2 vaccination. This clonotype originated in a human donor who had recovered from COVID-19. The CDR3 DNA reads TGTGCCTGGAGTGCCGGGCAGCTGGGCACTGAAGCTTTCTTT. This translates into CAWSAGQLGTEAFF.